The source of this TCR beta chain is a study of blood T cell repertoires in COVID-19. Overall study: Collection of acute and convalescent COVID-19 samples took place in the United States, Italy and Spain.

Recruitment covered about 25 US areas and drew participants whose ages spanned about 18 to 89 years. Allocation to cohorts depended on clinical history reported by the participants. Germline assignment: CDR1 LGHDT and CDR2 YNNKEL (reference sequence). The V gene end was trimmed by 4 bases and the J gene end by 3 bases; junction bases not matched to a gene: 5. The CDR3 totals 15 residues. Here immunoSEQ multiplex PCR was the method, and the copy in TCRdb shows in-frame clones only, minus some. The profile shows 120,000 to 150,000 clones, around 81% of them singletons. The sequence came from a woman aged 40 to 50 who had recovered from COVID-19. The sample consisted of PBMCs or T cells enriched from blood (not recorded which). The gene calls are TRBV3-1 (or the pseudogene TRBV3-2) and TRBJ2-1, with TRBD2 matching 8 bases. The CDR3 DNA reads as TGTGCCAGCAGCCGTGGACTAGCCGGCTACAATGAGCAGTTCTTC. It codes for CASSRGLAGYNEQFF.